This record covers a single T cell receptor (beta chain). Its cognate antigen is unknown. PCR employed 60 Vbeta and 13 Jbeta primers. TCRdb keeps only in-frame clones here, not all; method: immunoSEQ multiplex PCR. The table shows about 160,000 clones, with approximately 81% occurring only once. These data belong to a study of cytomegalovirus exposure and HLA in healthy donors. Findings of the study overall: Among TCR sequences, most were rare, though some public TCRs appeared in many donors. Reported results showed that the classifier diagnosed cytomegalovirus status with high specificity and sensitivity.

Unmatched junction bases numbered 5, after V lost 3 bases and J lost 7 bases. Per the germline V gene, CDR1 is KGHSH and CDR2 is LQKENI. CDR3 size: 16 residues. The chain has TRBV18 and TRBJ1-6; 11 nucleotides line up with TRBD1. The TCR originated in a man aged 18-30 years in good health and CMV-seropositive. The sequencing input was PBMCs. The CDR3 reads CASSPSGQGGNSPLHF. CDR3 DNA sequence: TGTGCCAGCTCACCTTCGGGACAGGGGGGGAATTCACCCCTCCACTTT.